This TCR beta chain comes out of a study of T cell changes during pregnancy in multiple sclerosis. Only in-frame clones appear in the TCRdb table, and some are missing; sequencing was by immunoSEQ multiplex PCR. The sample consists of around 69,000 clones, 85% to 95% of them appearing once. In germline, CDR1 is SGHRS, CDR2 YFSETQ. V shed 5 bases and J 0 bases; nucleotides not matched to a gene: 12. CDR3 size: 18 residues. The chain joins TRBV5-1 to TRBJ2-3; the match to TRBD2 covers 10 bases. This TCR derives from a female donor in good health, enrolled as a control in a pregnancy study. The sequences come from peripheral blood, collected in the third trimester of pregnancy. The CDR3 DNA follows: TGCGCCAGCAGTCGTCTAGCGGGGGTTTCTTCTAGCACAGATACGCAGTATTTT. The encoded protein is CASSRLAGVSSSTDTQYF. Variable domain in full (rest from reference TRBV5-1 and TRBJ2-3): KAGVTQTPRYLIKTRGQQVTLSCSPISGHRSVSWYQQTPGQGLQFLFEYFSETQRNKGNFPGRFSGRQFSNSRSEMNVSTLELGDSALYLCASSRLAGVSSSTDTQYFGPGTRLTVL.